What follows are 23 T cell receptor beta chains derived from one specimen sequenced in a study of cytomegalovirus exposure and HLA in healthy donors. Generated by immunoSEQ multiplex PCR, the TCRdb table keeps only in-frame clones and is missing some. The sample records 95,000 to 150,000 clones, 88% being singletons. Material: PBMCs. These receptors were taken from a young woman in good health and CMV-seropositive.

The chain recombines TRBV15 with TRBJ1-2; no clear D gene. Germline lookup yields CDR1 LNHNV and CDR2 YYDKDF (reference sequence). The germline V and J ends were trimmed by 2 bases and 2 bases, with 9 bases remaining between them. This CDR3 has 14 amino acids. In nucleotides, the CDR3 is TGTGCCACCAGCAGATCCCTTTTGAACTATGGCTACACCTTC. Translating gives CATSRSLLNYGYTF.

V gene TRBV5-1 combines with J gene TRBJ2-2; D perhaps matches TRBD2 (6 bases). The CDR3 sequence is 19 residues long. Germline assignment: CDR1 SGHRS and CDR2 YFSETQ. The V gene lost 0 bases and the J gene lost 5 bases, with 23 bases spanning the gap. The CDR3: CASSLGWRERGIMTGELFF. The CDR3 DNA follows: TGCGCCAGCAGCTTGGGCTGGAGGGAACGGGGCATCATGACCGGGGAGCTGTTTTTT.

The CDR3 sequence: CAWSAPRQGATNEKLFF. Here the CDR3 DNA reads TGTGCCTGGAGTGCACCTAGACAGGGCGCAACTAATGAAAAACTGTTTTTT. The V gene is TRBV30, the J gene TRBJ1-4; 7 nucleotides agree with TRBD1. With 1 base clipped from V and 0 bases from J, the junction kept 8 bases outside the gene matches. The V gene's germline CDR1 is GTSNPN and CDR2 SVGIG (reference sequence). This CDR3 has 17 residues.

The V call is TRBV7-6, the J call TRBJ2-3; 14 bases align to TRBD2. CDR1 and CDR2 from the germline V gene are SGHVS and FNYEAQ. The J segment lost 5 bases and the V segment lost 5 bases, leaving 6 bases of the junction unmatched. There are 16 residues in the CDR3. CDR3: CASSVTSGGARDTQYF. The CDR3 DNA follows: TGTGCCAGCAGCGTGACTAGCGGGGGGGCCCGAGATACGCAGTATTTT.

The chain uses TRBV5-4 and TRBJ2-2, with 7 positions matching TRBD2. The CDR3 has 17 amino acids. V lost 2 bases, J lost 0 bases, and 7 bases stayed unmatched. Germline V CDR1 and CDR2: SGHNT, YYREEE (reference sequence). The CDR3 sequence is CASSLLAGYANTGELFF. The CDR3 bases are TGTGCCAGCAGCTTATTAGCGGGTTACGCGAACACCGGGGAGCTGTTTTTT.

The count of this clone is one. The chain employs TRBV11-3 and TRBJ2-7; possibly TRBD1 for D (6 bases). Trimming took 5 bases from V and 4 from J, leaving 27 bases between them. CDR1 is SGHNT and CDR2 is YENEEA in the germline V gene. This CDR3 is built from 18 residues. The CDR3 nucleotides read TGTGCCAGCAGCCGCCGGGCGGCAGGGGACATCAATTCATACGAGCAGTACTTC. Protein product: CASSRRAAGDINSYEQYF.

V and J are TRBV28 and TRBJ2-7, with 7 bases that match TRBD1. V trimming: 4 bases; J trimming: 6 bases; junction bases outside the gene matches: 18. CDR3 length: 17 amino acids. Germline V CDR1 and CDR2: MDHEN, SYDVKM. CDR3 protein: CASSSTYQNRGVVEQYF. DNA of the CDR3: TGTGCCAGCAGTTCAACCTACCAAAACAGGGGAGTGGTCGAGCAGTACTTC.

The rearrangement joins TRBV14 to TRBJ2-2, with D unclear. V lost 4 bases and J lost 4, with 10 bases in between. The CDR3 is 14 residues long. Germline lookup yields CDR1 SGHDN and CDR2 FVKESK. This chain's CDR3 is CASSPLTGTGELFF. CDR3 DNA: TGTGCCAGCAGCCCCCTCACCGGCACCGGGGAGCTGTTTTTT.

V is TRBV7-8 and J is TRBJ2-1, with D unclear. Germline V gene sequence: CDR1 SGHVS, CDR2 FQNEAQ. V was pared by 1 base and J by 15 bases, with 16 bases between. The CDR3 sequence is 13 residues long. Here the CDR3 reads CASSLGGDGGGFF. CDR3 coding DNA: TGTGCCAGCAGCTTAGGTGGCGACGGCGGTGGGTTCTTC.

The rearrangement uses TRBV6-5 and TRBJ1-1; 7 positions agree with TRBD1. CDR3 size: 14 residues. Germline CDR1 MNHEY, CDR2 SVGAGI. V was pared by 2 bases and J by 6 bases, with 6 bases of the junction left unmatched. CDR3 bases: TGTGCCAGCAGTTACCGGATACAGGGGCCTGAAGCTTTCTTT. Translated, it gives CASSYRIQGPEAFF.

The rearrangement joins TRBV4-2 to TRBJ2-5; maybe TRBD2 (6 bases). Germline-derived CDR1 and CDR2 are LGHNA and YNFKEQ. The CDR3 extends over 16 amino acids. V gave up 0 bases and J gave up 2 bases, with 13 bases separating them. CDR3: CASSQETLGGQETQYF. The CDR3 nucleotides are TGTGCCAGCAGCCAAGAAACCCTCGGGGGACAAGAGACCCAGTACTTC.

J is TRBJ1-5 and V is TRBV6-5; 10 bases are shared with TRBD1. J lost 4 bases, V lost 6 bases, and 3 bases had no gene match. This CDR3 is 14 amino acids long. Germline V gene lookup returns CDR1 MNHEY and CDR2 SVGAGI. This CDR3 reads CASRSGQGNQPQHF. The CDR3 bases are TGTGCCAGCAGATCGGGACAGGGGAATCAGCCCCAGCATTTT.

This rearrangement joins TRBV6-5 to TRBJ2-1, with D possibly TRBD1 on 6 matching bases. V was clipped by 4 bases and J by 7 bases, with 8 bases between them. Per the germline V gene, CDR1 is MNHEY and CDR2 is SVGAGI. The CDR3 covers 12 residues. In DNA form, the CDR3 reads TGTGCCAGCAGTTTACAGGGTAATGAGCAGTTCTTC. It yields the protein CASSLQGNEQFF.

This chain connects TRBV9 to TRBJ1-2; D unresolved. Trimming pared 2 bases from V and 2 bases from J, leaving 4 bases between. Germline V CDR1 and CDR2: SGDLS, YYNGEE. The CDR3 length is 12 residues. CDR3 sequence (DNA): TGTGCCAGCAGCGTCGAGAACTATGGCTACACCTTC. It translates to CASSVENYGYTF. The variable domain in full, completed from reference TRBV9 and TRBJ1-2, reads DSGVTQTPKHLITATGQRVTLRCSPRSGDLSVYWYQQSLDQGLQFLIQYYNGEERAKGNILERFSAQQFPDLHSELNLSSLELGDSALYFCASSVENYGYTFGSGTRLTVV.

This clone came up once. This rearrangement joins TRBV4-2 to TRBJ1-2, with 7 nucleotides matching TRBD1. Trimming cost V 4 bases and J 0 bases; bases outside gene matches: 8. CDR3 size: 16 residues. Germline V gene sequence: CDR1 LGHNA, CDR2 YNFKEQ. The CDR3 is CASSRDVGQSNYGYTF. CDR3 bases: TGTGCCAGCAGCCGAGACGTGGGACAGTCTAACTATGGCTACACCTTC.

The V gene is TRBV11-3, the J gene TRBJ2-5; 15 bases fit TRBD2. CDR1 is SGHNT, CDR2 YENEEA, per germline. V lost 5 bases and J lost 2; bases outside the gene matches: 9. The CDR3 contains 18 residues. The CDR3 region is CASSQWTSGRARQETQYF. CDR3 DNA sequence: TGTGCCAGCAGCCAATGGACTAGCGGGAGGGCCCGGCAAGAGACCCAGTACTTC.

This clone was counted a single time. V and J are TRBV6-6 and TRBJ2-1; TRBD2 might be the D (6 bases). Germline V gene sequence: CDR1 MNHNY, CDR2 SVGAGI (reference sequence). This CDR3 comprises 16 residues. V was clipped by 2 bases and J by 6 bases, with 17 bases between them. DNA for the CDR3: TGTGCCAGCAGTTACCGTCAGACTAGTCAGGGCAATGAGCAGTTCTTC. Encoded protein: CASSYRQTSQGNEQFF.

The chain uses TRBV29-1 and TRBJ2-1, with TRBD2 as a possible D gene (5 bases). The CDR3 covers 10 residues. Trimming stripped 5 bases from V and 7 bases from J, with 6 bases between. Germline V CDR1 and CDR2: SQVTM, ANQGSEA. The CDR3 DNA sequence: TGCAGCGTTTGGGAGAATGAGCAGTTCTTC. It translates to CSVWENEQFF.

V usage is TRBV29-1 and J usage is TRBJ1-2, with D possibly TRBD1 on 6 matching bases. V was pared by 2 bases and J by 7 bases, with 20 bases between. The CDR3 has 15 residues. Per germline, CDR1 SQVTM and CDR2 ANQGSEA. The CDR3 coding sequence is TGCAGCGTTGAAAATTTAATGAACAGGGCGTCTGGCTACACCTTC. It is translated as CSVENLMNRASGYTF.

In regard to this clone: This specimen includes other DNA sequences encoding the same CDR3. The V gene is TRBV15, the J gene TRBJ2-1, with TRBD1 identical over 10 bases. The germline V gene encodes CDR1 LNHNV and CDR2 YYDKDF (reference sequence). This CDR3 is 15 amino acids long. Germline trimming cut 3 bases from V and 2 bases from J; bases unmatched to any gene: 1. In DNA form, the CDR3 reads TGTGCCACCAGCAGGGGACAGGGGCCCTACAATGAGCAGTTCTTC. Encoded protein: CATSRGQGPYNEQFF.

The rearrangement uses TRBV5-1 and TRBJ2-7; the match to TRBD1 covers 7 bases. V lost 5 bases, J lost 8 bases, and 7 bases stayed unmatched. Germline assignment: CDR1 SGHRS and CDR2 YFSETQ. This CDR3 is 12 amino acids long. The CDR3 region is CASSSDRAKQYF. DNA for the CDR3: TGCGCCAGCAGTTCAGACAGGGCGAAGCAGTACTTC. Complete variable domain (other parts from reference TRBV5-1 and TRBJ2-7): KAGVTQTPRYLIKTRGQQVTLSCSPISGHRSVSWYQQTPGQGLQFLFEYFSETQRNKGNFPGRFSGRQFSNSRSEMNVSTLELGDSALYLCASSSDRAKQYFGPGTRLTVT.

In this sample, this clone turned up once. V usage is TRBV4-1 and J usage is TRBJ1-1; 7 nucleotides agree with TRBD1. Germline trimming cut 4 bases from V and 2 bases from J; bases unmatched to any gene: 7. Germline V lookup: CDR1 MGHRA, CDR2 YSYEKL. The CDR3 spans 15 residues. CDR3: CASSRTGGGNTEAFF. CDR3 bases: TGCGCCAGCAGCCGGACAGGTGGGGGAAACACTGAAGCTTTCTTT.

This clone was seen a few times. V is TRBV5-1 and J is TRBJ2-3; 11 bases are a match to TRBD2. Germline V gene lookup returns CDR1 SGHRS and CDR2 YFSETQ. Trimming cost V 4 bases and J 3 bases; bases outside gene matches: 19. The CDR3 consists of 20 residues. CDR3 nucleotide sequence: TGCGCCAGCAGCCGCTCCGCAGGGAAACTAGCGGGAGTGGGGACAGATACGCAGTATTTT. Its protein is CASSRSAGKLAGVGTDTQYF.